This T cell receptor beta chain comes out of a study of control samples from healthy donors and cancer patients. The protocol was immunoSEQ multiplex PCR, while the TCRdb copy is restricted to in-frame clones and leaves out a portion. The sample holds some 71,000 clones, approximately 87% seen once. The receptor's source is a woman between 50 and 59 years old with head and neck cancer. The source material was PBMCs.

The CDR3 nucleotides are TGTGCCAGCAGCTTATTTTCAGATTCTGGAAACACCATATATTTT. Encoded protein: CASSLFSDSGNTIYF. This chain connects TRBV7-6 to TRBJ1-3; no reliable D call. Germline V CDR1 and CDR2: SGHVS, FNYEAQ. Trimming took 2 bases from V and 1 from J, leaving 9 bases between them. CDR3 size: 15 residues.